This T cell receptor (beta chain) originates from a study of beta chain features in type 1 diabetes. Background on the study: Healthy donors and patients had similar age, gender and cell yields. Findings of the study overall: Patients' naive, central memory and regulatory TCRB repertoires appeared more alike than those of healthy donors.

Sorting of CD4+ naive, central memory, regulatory and stem cell-like memory cells was performed via CD45RO/CCR7/CD25/CD127/CD95/CD27. The V and J ends lost 4 bases and 3 bases respectively, with 10 bases between them. The germline CDR1 and CDR2 sequences are SQVTM and ANQGSEA. This CDR3 has 12 residues. The investigators reverse transcribed all of the isolated RNA, so they sequenced expressed TCRB transcripts. Repertoires were generated with immunoSEQ multiplex PCR, while TCRdb's copy carries only in-frame clones and drops some. The sample consists of fewer than 250,000 clones, around 68% of them appearing once. This clone has more than one count but fewer than ten. Its antigen remains unidentified.

V and J are TRBV29-1 and TRBJ2-7; D tentatively fits TRBD1 or TRBD2 (5 bases each). This receptor was obtained from a man younger than 45 in good health. Sequencing was performed on naive CD4+ T cells from blood. The CDR3 DNA reads as TGCAGCGTTGGTCAGGGAGTCTACGAGCAGTACTTC. It encodes CSVGQGVYEQYF.